This TCR beta chain was retrieved from a study of post-analysis software for immune sequencing data. The study, taken as a whole, reports: Multiple sclerosis was associated with a significant reduction in normalized Chao1 diversity relative to controls.

TCR beta libraries were prepared from cDNA with unique molecular identifiers. TCRdb re-analysed the PCR reads in MiXCR, keeping a single row per CDR3 protein. Counted here are hundreds of thousands of distinct CDR3 sequences, roughly three fifths occurring once; the ten biggest clones make up roughly 12%. A word on this clonotype: What it binds is not known.

The receptor was derived from a girl aged 2-10 years with multiple sclerosis. The sequencing input was blood.

This chain's CDR3 is CASSQDFGAGSYNEQFF. As DNA, the CDR3 is TGTGCCAGCAGCCAAGATTTCGGGGCGGGATCCTACAATGAGCAGTTCTTC. The rearrangement uses TRBV3-1 and TRBJ2-1; tentatively, D is TRBD2 (6 bases). The CDR3 covers 17 residues. Trimming removed 0 bases at V and 1 base at J, with 13 bases between. Germline CDR1 is LGHDT and CDR2 is YNNKEL (reference sequence).